The T cell receptor (beta chain) described here comes from a study of control samples from healthy donors and cancer patients. Only in-frame clones appear in the TCRdb table, and some are missing; sequencing was by immunoSEQ multiplex PCR. The sample lists about 73,000 clones, over 85% seen once, with around 19% in the top ten. This clone was recorded once. The CDR3 is 15 amino acids. The germline V gene has CDR1 SGHTA and CDR2 FQGNSA. With V trimmed by 4 bases and J by 5 bases, 7 bases remained unmatched. This clonotype originated in a man aged 55 to 69 with lung cancer. J is TRBJ1-2 and V is TRBV7-2, with 10 bases identical to TRBD1. The sample comprised PBMCs. The CDR3 spells CASSSGGQGGYGYTF. The CDR3 nucleotides are TGTGCCAGCAGCTCAGGAGGACAGGGGGGATATGGCTACACCTTC.